This note documents a single T cell receptor beta chain sequence. The antigen is unknown. These data are taken from a study of T cell responses to AZD1222 COVID-19 vaccine. Broader study findings: Donors skewed white British and female; clonal diversity was possibly underestimated. Regions 160-218 and 743-854 held dominance among vaccine-associated CD4 TCRs, which spanned spike. It was only after the peak T cell response that any repertoires were sampled.

The CDR3 sequence is 15 residues long. Germline V gene data show CDR1 as MNHEY and CDR2 as SVGAGI. Trimming removed 8 bases from V and 0 bases from J, with 13 bases in between. The method was immunoSEQ multiplex PCR; TCRdb's version includes in-frame clones alone and lacks a portion of them. The table includes 150,000 to 200,000 clones, 87% detected once. Sequencing used peripheral blood, obtained on day 0 of MenACWY control vaccination. The chain has TRBV6-5 and TRBJ1-4; no firm D call. This TCR was sampled from an adult in good health. CDR3 sequence (DNA): TGTGCCAGCGCAGAAAGGCTTGCAACTAATGAAAAACTGTTTTTT. Translation gives CASAERLATNEKLFF.